The 20 T cell receptor beta chains below were found in one sample sequenced in a study of blood T cells in healthy people across ages. A second PCR of roughly 7 to 11 cycles used a sample-barcoded 5' primer and a J-beta primer mix. TCRdb itself ran the 5' RACE reads through MiXCR, one entry per CDR3 protein. The sample consists of roughly 2 million distinct CDR3 sequences, 49% of them appearing once. The sample was blood. These receptors were taken from a woman between 40 and 55 years old in good health.

This CDR3 reads CASSLQLSYSYNEQFF. The CDR3 region has the DNA TGTGCCAGCAGCTTACAGCTATCTTACTCCTACAATGAGCAGTTCTTC. This chain connects TRBV7-2 to TRBJ2-1; D not resolved. Trimming left V 2 bases short and J 0 bases short, with 11 bases between. The CDR3 totals 16 residues. Germline assignment: CDR1 SGHTA and CDR2 FQGNSA.

The chain couples TRBV5-1 to TRBJ2-1; D is possibly TRBD2 (7 bases). The CDR3 covers 16 residues. In germline, CDR1 is SGHRS, CDR2 YFSETQ. V lost 4 bases and J 0 bases, leaving 14 bases between the germline ends. CDR3 sequence (DNA): TGCGCCAGCAGCCGGGGGGCGGAAAGCTCCTACAATGAGCAGTTCTTC. As protein: CASSRGAESSYNEQFF. Full variable domain (rest looked up from reference TRBV5-1 and TRBJ2-1): KAGVTQTPRYLIKTRGQQVTLSCSPISGHRSVSWYQQTPGQGLQFLFEYFSETQRNKGNFPGRFSGRQFSNSRSEMNVSTLELGDSALYLCASSRGAESSYNEQFFGPGTRLTVL.

The genes are TRBV4-3 and TRBJ1-2, with 7 nucleotides matching TRBD1. Germline assignment: CDR1 LGHNA and CDR2 YSLEER. The J segment lost 4 bases and the V segment lost 0 bases, leaving 14 bases of the junction unmatched. This CDR3 comprises 18 residues. The CDR3 DNA reads as TGCGCCAGCAGCCAAGACGTGGTTGGGGGTCCAGGGGGCTATGGCTACACCTTC. This sequence encodes CASSQDVVGGPGGYGYTF.

The rearrangement joins TRBV4-1 to TRBJ2-4; D is uncertain. The end of the DNA is better explained by TRBJ2-7, so the J call may be wrong. Germline lookup yields CDR1 MGHRA and CDR2 YSYEKL. This CDR3 is built from 14 residues. As DNA, the CDR3 is TGCGCCAGCAGCCTTAATACCTTACTCCACGAGCAGTACTTC. The encoded protein is CASSLNTLLHEQYF.

This clonotype was seen only once. In DNA form, the CDR3 reads TGTGCCAGCAGTTTAGTACCCCATGGTGGCTACACCTTC. The encoded protein is CASSLVPHGGYTF. The V call is TRBV12-3 or TRBV12-4, the J call TRBJ1-2; D not resolved. V was trimmed by 1 base and J by 7 bases, leaving 10 bases between them. The CDR3 is 13 amino acids.

The genes are TRBV28 and TRBJ2-7; D is ambiguous. Germline values: CDR1 MDHEN, CDR2 SYDVKM. CDR3 length equals 14 residues. V was trimmed by 6 bases and J by 3 bases, leaving 15 bases between them. The CDR3 bases are TGTGCCAGCAGCATAGTCGGACCCAGCTACGAGCAGTACTTC. This translates into CASSIVGPSYEQYF.

Only a few counts were recorded for this clonotype. V is TRBV28 and J is TRBJ2-7; tentatively, D is TRBD1 (6 bases). The ends were cut back, 2 bases at V and 5 bases at J, with 10 bases in the middle. The V gene's germline CDR1 is MDHEN and CDR2 SYDVKM. The CDR3 sequence is 13 residues long. CDR3 in DNA: TGTGCCAGCAGTTTAGGTGGGGGCCACGAGCAGTACTTC. This gives the protein CASSLGGGHEQYF.

V usage is TRBV7-2 and J usage is TRBJ2-3; 10 bases align to TRBD1. CDR1 SGHTA and CDR2 FQGNSA come from the germline V gene. Trimming cost V 5 bases and J 2 bases; bases outside gene matches: 4. This CDR3 has 15 residues. The CDR3 region has the DNA TGTGCCAGCAGCATGGACAGGGGGGACACAGATACGCAGTATTTT. It specifies CASSMDRGDTDTQYF.

Only a few counts were recorded for this clonotype. This chain connects TRBV6-2 or TRBV6-3 to TRBJ2-4; D is tentatively TRBD1 or TRBD2 (5 bases each). The CDR3 has 16 residues. From germline, CDR1 is MNHEY and CDR2 SVGEGT. V dropped 5 bases and J dropped 6 bases, with 20 bases sitting between them. CDR3 nucleotide sequence: TGTGCCAGCAGTGACTACGACCAACCTAGGGGAAACATTCAGTACTTC. This translates into CASSDYDQPRGNIQYF.

The J gene is TRBJ1-2, the V gene TRBV27; 7 positions agree with TRBD1. CDR3 length: 15 residues. The ends lost 6 bases at V and 8 bases at J; junction bases unmatched: 15. Germline V gene sequence: CDR1 MNHEY, CDR2 SMNVEV (reference sequence). The CDR3 sequence is CASRGGQAPWGGYTF. The DNA for the CDR3 is TGTGCCAGCAGGGGCGGACAGGCGCCTTGGGGGGGCTACACCTTC.

This chain uses TRBV6-5 with TRBJ1-2, with D tentatively TRBD1 (5 bases). The germline gives CDR1 MNHEY, CDR2 SVGAGI. The CDR3 loop spans 13 amino acids. Trimming took 4 bases from V and 8 from J, leaving 14 bases between them. The CDR3 nucleotides read TGTGCCAGCAGTTCGCCCAGGGTTTCGGGCTACACCTTC. It specifies CASSSPRVSGYTF.

J is TRBJ2-4 and V is TRBV29-1; 9 nucleotides agree with TRBD2. CDR1 is SQVTM, CDR2 ANQGSEA, per germline. The J segment lost 1 base and the V segment lost 4 bases, leaving 17 bases of the junction unmatched. The CDR3 contains 19 residues. The CDR3 loop is CSVASGGITEETAKNIQYF. The CDR3 DNA follows: TGCAGCGTTGCGAGCGGGGGGATCACTGAGGAAACGGCCAAAAACATTCAGTACTTC.

The chain recombines TRBV20-1 with TRBJ1-1; 8 nucleotides align to TRBD1. V lost 0 bases and J lost 0; bases outside the gene matches: 6. The CDR3 covers 16 residues. CDR1 and CDR2 (germline): DFQATT, SNEGSKA (reference sequence). The CDR3 nucleotides read TGCAGTGCTAGAGATATCAGGACAGGGTTGAACACTGAAGCTTTCTTT. It is translated as CSARDIRTGLNTEAFF.

This chain uses TRBV27 with TRBJ2-1, with TRBD2 matching 8 bases. The CDR3 extends over 15 amino acids. Germline trimming cut 6 bases from V and 8 bases from J; bases unmatched to any gene: 12. Germline CDR1 and CDR2: MNHEY and SMNVEV (reference sequence). The CDR3, as DNA: TGTGCCAGCAGGACCACGGGGGGGCCGGGGTATGAGCAGTTCTTC. Protein: CASRTTGGPGYEQFF.

This sequence joins TRBV12-3 or TRBV12-4 and TRBJ2-5; TRBD2 matches 9 bases. The CDR3 consists of 16 residues. Trimming removed 5 bases from V and 11 bases from J; junction bases left unmatched: 18. The CDR3 nucleotides read TGTGCCAGCAGTATGATAGGGCTAGCGGGGATGAATGAGCAGTACTTC. This sequence encodes CASSMIGLAGMNEQYF.

This chain joins TRBV4-3 and TRBJ2-1; weak D call: TRBD2 (6 bases). The V and J ends lost 2 bases and 3 bases respectively, with 11 bases between them. The CDR3 loop spans 15 amino acids. The V gene's germline CDR1 is LGHNA and CDR2 YSLEER. DNA for the CDR3: TGCGCCAGCAGCCAATCCGGGGGAGTCTACAATGAGCAGTTCTTC. Translation gives CASSQSGGVYNEQFF.

This clonotype has just one count. The V gene is TRBV4-3, the J gene TRBJ1-1, with a possible D match to TRBD1 (6 bases). Germline V gene data show CDR1 as LGHNA and CDR2 as YSLEER. This CDR3 has 13 amino acids. The V end was cut by 0 bases, the J end by 4 bases, with 6 bases between. This CDR3 is CASSQEQGTEAFF. The CDR3 nucleotides are TGCGCCAGCAGCCAAGAACAGGGCACTGAAGCTTTCTTT.

The J gene is TRBJ1-5, the V gene TRBV28; tentative D call: TRBD1 (5 bases). Trimming took off 7 bases at V and 4 bases at J, with 11 bases between the two ends. CDR3 length: 13 residues. Germline CDR1 and CDR2: MDHEN and SYDVKM. CDR3 coding DNA: TGTGCCAGCACAGTTGACAGAAATCAGCCCCAGCATTTT. It is translated as CASTVDRNQPQHF. Full variable domain (outside the CDR3, taken from reference TRBV28 and TRBJ1-5): DVKVTQSSRYLVKRTGEKVFLECVQDMDHENMFWYRQDPGLGLRLIYFSYDVKMKEKGDIPEGYSVSREKKERFSLILESASTNQTSMYLCASTVDRNQPQHFGDGTRLSIL.

The J gene is TRBJ2-5, the V gene TRBV5-1, with a possible D match to TRBD1 (6 bases). The DNA end is a closer match to TRBJ2-7, so the J assignment may be wrong. The CDR3 length is 14 residues. The germline V gene encodes CDR1 SGHRS and CDR2 YFSETQ. CDR3 residues: CASSLEDRTYEQYF. DNA for the CDR3: TGCGCCAGCAGCTTGGAGGACAGAACCTACGAGCAGTACTTC.

The chain links TRBV7-2 to TRBJ1-2, with D perhaps matching TRBD1 (5 bases). The CDR3 is 14 amino acids. Looked up from germline, CDR1 is SGHTA and CDR2 is FQGNSA. Trimming took off 1 base at V and 4 bases at J, with 10 bases between the two ends. CDR3 region: CASSLDGASYGYTF. The CDR3 bases are TGTGCCAGCAGCTTAGACGGGGCGAGCTATGGCTACACCTTC.